This T cell receptor beta chain derives from a study of OX40 agonist ivuxolimab in advanced cancers. About the research overall: The patients got ivuxolimab, which is an agonistic anti-OX40 (CD134) antibody.

Unmatched junction bases numbered 5, after V lost 3 bases and J lost 7 bases. Germline V CDR1 and CDR2: MNHEY, SMNVEV (reference sequence). The CDR3 spans 14 residues. This clone was detected once. Assay used: immunoSEQ multiplex PCR; TCRdb lists only in-frame clones, some missing. The sample consists of roughly 42,000 clones, approximately 90% of them appearing once. This material consisted of CD4+ or CD8+ T cells sorted from blood, taken in a trial of the OX40 agonist ivuxolimab. This TCR came from an adult with an advanced solid tumor such as melanoma, head and neck, liver or kidney cancer. The J gene is TRBJ1-2, the V gene TRBV27, with 10 nucleotides matching TRBD1. The CDR3 region is CASSFSGTGAGYTF. CDR3 sequence (DNA): TGTGCCAGCAGTTTCTCCGGGACAGGGGCTGGCTACACCTTC.